The 16 T cell receptor beta chains given below trace back to one sample, sequenced in a study of CD8 T cells in Susac syndrome. The RNA input was about 0.5 to 1 ug, and it was reverse transcribed with random hexamers. Using its own MiXCR run on the immunoSEQ multiplex PCR reads, TCRdb lists one record per CDR3 protein. The repertoire holds roughly 200,000 distinct CDR3 sequences, with under 95% as singletons. Sequenced: CD4+ T cells from PBMCs. The source of these receptors is a human donor with Susac syndrome.

This chain uses TRBV3-1 with TRBJ1-1; 8 nucleotides agree with TRBD1. There are 15 residues in the CDR3. With V trimmed by 4 bases and J by 4 bases, 8 bases remained unmatched. The germline gives CDR1 LGHDT, CDR2 YNNKEL (reference sequence). CDR3 DNA: TGTGCCAGCAGCCGGGACAGGTTACCGGGCACTGAAGCTTTCTTT. Translated: CASSRDRLPGTEAFF. Together with reference TRBV3-1 and TRBJ1-1, the CDR3 gives the full variable domain: DTAVSQTPKYLVTQMGNDKSIKCEQNLGHDTMYWYKQDSKKFLKIMFSYNNKELIINETVPNRFSPKSPDKAHLNLHINSLELGDSAVYFCASSRDRLPGTEAFFGQGTRLTVV.

The chain joins TRBV20-1 to TRBJ2-1; 15 bases are a match to TRBD2. The CDR3 has 16 residues. Trimming cost V 0 bases and J 9 bases; bases outside gene matches: 6. Germline loops: CDR1 DFQATT, CDR2 SNEGSKA (reference sequence). The CDR3 DNA is TGCAGTGCTAGAGATGGGACTAGCGGGGGGTTCGGTGAGCAGTTCTTC. It encodes CSARDGTSGGFGEQFF.

The chain is built from TRBV6-2 or TRBV6-3 and TRBJ2-2; possible D gene TRBD2, 6 bases. CDR1 MNHEY and CDR2 SVGEGT come from the germline V gene. The CDR3 runs 14 residues. The ends were cut back, 8 bases at V and 4 bases at J, with 14 bases in the middle. The CDR3 region has the DNA TGTGCCAGCTCAGCCCAGGAGGGCACCGGGGAGCTGTTTTTT. Translating it yields CASSAQEGTGELFF.

V is TRBV2 and J is TRBJ2-3, with 12 bases aligning to TRBD2. The germline V gene has CDR1 SNHLY and CDR2 FYNNEI. The junction had 5 bases not matched to a gene; V was cut back by 4 bases and J by 3 bases. This CDR3 has 16 amino acids. CDR3 in amino acids: CASSALAGGRTDTQYF. CDR3 DNA: TGTGCCAGCAGTGCTCTAGCGGGGGGGAGGACAGATACGCAGTATTTT.

CDR3: CAIGGETQYF. The DNA of the CDR3 is TGTGCCATCGGGGGAGAGACCCAGTACTTC. V is TRBV10-3 and J is TRBJ2-5; D assignment may be TRBD1 or TRBD2 (5 bases each). Germline V CDR1 and CDR2: ENHRY, SYGVKD. With 8 bases removed from V and 4 bases from J, the gap between germline ends came to 5 bases. The CDR3 runs to 10 residues.

This rearrangement joins TRBV5-6 to TRBJ2-3, with TRBD2 matching over 11 bases. CDR1 is SGHDT, CDR2 YYEEEE, per germline. The CDR3 loop spans 15 amino acids. The trim removed 1 base at V and 6 bases at J, leaving 4 bases unmatched. The CDR3 coding sequence is TGTGCCAGCAGCTTGTTGTCTAGCGGGGGGGATACGCAGTATTTT. Translating it yields CASSLLSSGGDTQYF.

In its sample, this clonotype was seen once. The rearrangement links TRBV2 to TRBJ2-1; D unresolved. In germline, CDR1 is SNHLY, CDR2 FYNNEI. This CDR3 spans 12 amino acids. V lost 1 base to trimming and J lost 10 bases, with 8 bases between them. CDR3 residues: CASSEGRSEQFF. CDR3 coding DNA: TGTGCCAGCAGTGAAGGACGTTCAGAGCAGTTCTTC.

J is TRBJ2-2 and V is TRBV9; the match to TRBD2 covers 8 bases. Looked up from germline, CDR1 is SGDLS and CDR2 is YYNGEE. V dropped 0 bases and J dropped 5; count of bases not matched to a gene: 9. This CDR3 is built from 17 residues. The CDR3 reads CASSVDNGGALTGELFF. The CDR3 region has the DNA TGTGCCAGCAGCGTAGACAACGGGGGGGCCTTAACCGGGGAGCTGTTTTTT.

This chain links TRBV19 with TRBJ1-1; 7 bases line up with TRBD1. This CDR3 is built from 13 residues. J was trimmed by 10 bases and V by 7 bases; bases with no gene match: 12. Germline CDR1 LNHDA, CDR2 SQIVND (reference sequence). In DNA form, the CDR3 reads TGTGCCAGTACTCAAAGGGACAGCCTACGAGCTTTCTTT. Residues: CASTQRDSLRAFF.

This chain links TRBV7-9 with TRBJ2-7, with 8 bases identical to TRBD2. Germline V gives CDR1 SEHNR, CDR2 FQNEAQ (reference sequence). The V and J ends lost 3 bases and 4 bases, in that order; junction bases with no gene match: 8. There are 15 residues in the CDR3. CDR3 nucleotide sequence: TGTGCCAGCAGCTTTGGACTAGCAATGGCGTACGAGCAGTACTTC. Its protein product is CASSFGLAMAYEQYF.

The chain uses TRBV5-1 and TRBJ1-2; D is uncertain. Trimming removed 4 bases at V and 7 bases at J, with 17 bases between. This CDR3 spans 14 amino acids. The germline V gene encodes CDR1 SGHRS and CDR2 YFSETQ. CDR3: CASSPHTGEAGYTF. The CDR3 DNA reads TGCGCCAGCAGCCCCCACACGGGAGAAGCTGGCTACACCTTC.

This chain connects TRBV10-3 to TRBJ1-2, with D perhaps TRBD1 (5 bases). The CDR3 is 15 residues long. The V gene's germline CDR1 is ENHRY and CDR2 SYGVKD. Trimming cost V 2 bases and J 8 bases, with 18 bases left between them. In nucleotides, the CDR3 is TGTGCCATCAGTGAGGATGCCGGGACTTATAGGGGCTACACCTTC. Protein sequence: CAISEDAGTYRGYTF.

The V call is TRBV5-6, the J call TRBJ2-7, with 7 bases fitting TRBD1. The CDR3 consists of 16 residues. J gave up 1 base and V 2 bases, and 9 bases lay outside the gene matches. Germline assignment: CDR1 SGHDT and CDR2 YYEEEE. The CDR3 bases are TGTGCCAGCAGCTTAATACTCCGACAGGGTTCCTACGAGCAGTACTTC. This translates into CASSLILRQGSYEQYF.

The V gene is TRBV5-1, the J gene TRBJ2-5; D possibly uses TRBD1 or TRBD2 (5 bases each). Trimming pared 2 bases from V and 4 bases from J, leaving 18 bases between. Germline V gene data show CDR1 as SGHRS and CDR2 as YFSETQ. CDR3 length: 16 amino acids. CDR3 nucleotides: TGCGCCAGCAGCTTTACCGGGACCGCCAAGGGAGAGACCCAGTACTTC. Translation gives CASSFTGTAKGETQYF. The full variable domain, with the rest looked up from reference TRBV5-1 and TRBJ2-5, is KAGVTQTPRYLIKTRGQQVTLSCSPISGHRSVSWYQQTPGQGLQFLFEYFSETQRNKGNFPGRFSGRQFSNSRSEMNVSTLELGDSALYLCASSFTGTAKGETQYFGPGTRLLVL.

This chain links TRBV6-2 or TRBV6-3 with TRBJ1-1; D unclear. The germline CDR1 and CDR2 sequences are MNHEY and SVGEGT. The CDR3 extends over 13 amino acids. V gave up 6 bases and J gave up 6 bases, with 14 bases separating them. CDR3 residues: CASRPFPTAEAFF. As DNA, the CDR3 is TGTGCCAGCAGACCCTTCCCGACCGCTGAAGCTTTCTTT.

This clonotype was seen just once. The chain links TRBV7-2 to TRBJ1-1; D possibly corresponds to TRBD1 (5 bases). In germline, CDR1 is SGHTA, CDR2 FQGNSA. The ends were cut back, 5 bases at V and 0 bases at J, with 13 bases in the middle. This CDR3 spans 15 amino acids. This CDR3 is CASSPSGRMNTEAFF. The DNA of the CDR3 is TGTGCCAGCAGCCCATCGGGACGGATGAACACTGAAGCTTTCTTT.